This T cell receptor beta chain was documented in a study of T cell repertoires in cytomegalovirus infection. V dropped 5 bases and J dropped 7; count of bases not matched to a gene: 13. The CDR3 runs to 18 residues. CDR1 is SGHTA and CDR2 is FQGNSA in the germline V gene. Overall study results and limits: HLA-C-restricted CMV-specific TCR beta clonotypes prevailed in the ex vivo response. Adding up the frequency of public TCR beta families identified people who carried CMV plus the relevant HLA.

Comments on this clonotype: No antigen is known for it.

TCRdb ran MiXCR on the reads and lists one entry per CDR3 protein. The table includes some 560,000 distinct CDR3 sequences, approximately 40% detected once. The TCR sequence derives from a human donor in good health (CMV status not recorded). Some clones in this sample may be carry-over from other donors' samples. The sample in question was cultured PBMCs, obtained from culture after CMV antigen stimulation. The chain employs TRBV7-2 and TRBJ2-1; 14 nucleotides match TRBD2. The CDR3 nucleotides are TGTGCCAGCAGCCTCCGGCCGGGACTAGCGGGGGAAGGTAATGAGCAGTTCTTC. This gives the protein CASSLRPGLAGEGNEQFF.